Listed below are T cell receptor beta chains from one sample, sequenced in a study of shared clonotypes between healthy human individuals. Here immunoSEQ multiplex PCR was the method, and the copy in TCRdb shows in-frame clones only, minus some. The sample lists some 2,000,000 clones, about 95% occurring once. Sequenced material: naive CD8+ T cells sorted from blood. These receptors were collected from a man in his late teens or twenties in good health. The CDR3 runs from the conserved cysteine through the conserved F or W. D genes are given only for firm matches. Only some rows state a clone size, as once, few, many or a class for expanded clones.

DNA,CDR3,V,D,J,size
TGTGCCAGCAGTTCCCGGACAGGGGGTAGCTACGAGCAGTACTTC,CASSSRTGGSYEQYF,TRBV28,TRBD1,TRBJ2-7,NA
TGTGCCAGCAGCGTAAATGGGCACTGGCAAGAGACCCAGTACTTC,CASSVNGHWQETQYF,TRBV9,NA,TRBJ2-5,NA
TGCGCCAGCAGCCACCGGGTCTCAGGCTACGAGCAGTACTTC,CASSHRVSGYEQYF,TRBV4-1,NA,TRBJ2-7,NA
TGTGCCAGCAGTTCCGGGACAGGGGGCTTTGCTAATGAAAAACTGTTTTTT,CASSSGTGGFANEKLFF,TRBV2,TRBD1,TRBJ1-4,NA
TGTGCCAGCAGCTTGGCCCCGGCGAAGCGGACCCAGTACTTC,CASSLAPAKRTQYF,TRBV5-4,NA,TRBJ2-5,NA
TGTGCCAGCAGCTTAAAACTAGCGGGAGCCCATAGCACAGATACGCAGTATTTT,CASSLKLAGAHSTDTQYF,TRBV7-6,TRBD2,TRBJ2-3,NA
TGCGCCAGCAGCCAAGGGTACACACCCACGGCGGGAGATACGCAGTATTTT,CASSQGYTPTAGDTQYF,TRBV4-3,NA,TRBJ2-3,once
TGTGCCAGTTCGGACAGTGTTCCGTACAATGAGCAGTTCTTC,CASSDSVPYNEQFF,TRBV27,NA,TRBJ2-1,NA
TGTGCCAGCAGCCCAGGGGGATACGAGCAGTACTTC,CASSPGGYEQYF,TRBV4-2,TRBD1,TRBJ2-7,NA
TGTGCCAGCAGCCCAGGCCCACAAGAGACCCAGTACTTC,CASSPGPQETQYF,TRBV7-2,NA,TRBJ2-5,NA
TGTGCCAGCAGTTTAGATAAGGATACGCAGTATTTT,CASSLDKDTQYF,TRBV6-6,NA,TRBJ2-3,NA
TGTGCCAGCAGTTACGGGGGGCCCTACGAGCAGTACTTC,CASSYGGPYEQYF,TRBV6-6,NA,TRBJ2-7,few
TGTGCCAGCAGCCTAGGACAGGGGGCCTACGAGCAGTACTTC,CASSLGQGAYEQYF,TRBV9,TRBD1,TRBJ2-7,NA
TGTGCCTGGAGTGTACTAGCGGGCCACGAGCAGTACTTC,CAWSVLAGHEQYF,TRBV30,TRBD2,TRBJ2-7,once
TGTGCCAGCAACCCGCCCAGCGGGGGGCGACAAGAGACCCAGTACTTC,CASNPPSGGRQETQYF,TRBV2,TRBD2,TRBJ2-5,NA
TGTGCCAGCAGCCATCCACTCCTAGCGGGGGATGGTGGCGGGGAGCTGTTTTTT,CASSHPLLAGDGGGELFF,TRBV13,TRBD2,TRBJ2-2,NA
TGTGCCAGCAGCTTGGTTCAGGGAAGCCAAGAGACCCAGTACTTC,CASSLVQGSQETQYF,TRBV5-6,NA,TRBJ2-5,NA
TGTGCCAGCAGTTTGGTATTGCCCACTAGCACAGATACGCAGTATTTT,CASSLVLPTSTDTQYF,TRBV27,NA,TRBJ2-3,NA
TGCGCCAGCAGCCGAACACAGGGTCTTAGCAATCAGCCCCAGCATTTT,CASSRTQGLSNQPQHF,TRBV4-1,NA,TRBJ1-5,NA
TGCGCCAGCAGCTTGGCCTTGAACTTATACGAGCAGTACTTC,CASSLALNLYEQYF,TRBV5-1,NA,TRBJ2-7,NA
TGCGCCAGCAGCCAAGATGGGGTGGAAAAACTGTTTTTT,CASSQDGVEKLFF,TRBV4-1,NA,TRBJ1-4,NA
TGTGCCAGCAGCCAGGGACTAGCGGGGGAAGATACGCAGTATTTT,CASSQGLAGEDTQYF,TRBV7-8,TRBD2,TRBJ2-3,NA
TGTGCCAGTAGTTCGGCCGACAGTCCTGGAAACACCATATATTTT,CASSSADSPGNTIYF,TRBV19,NA,TRBJ1-3,NA
TGTGCCAGTAGTACCATAGCGGGAGAGCCCGGGGAGCTGTTTTTT,CASSTIAGEPGELFF,TRBV19,TRBD2,TRBJ2-2,NA
TGTGCCAGCAGCCAGGACACGGTGGACGAGCAGTACTTC,CASSQDTVDEQYF,TRBV7-9,NA,TRBJ2-7,NA
TGTGCCAGCAGCTTTGGGGGGGACAACGGGGAGCTGTTTTTT,CASSFGGDNGELFF,TRBV7-6,NA,TRBJ2-2,NA
TGTGCCAGCACGGCCTTCGGGAGCACAGATACGCAGTATTTT,CASTAFGSTDTQYF,TRBV6-6,NA,TRBJ2-3,NA
TGTGCCAGCAGCTCTGGGGGGCTTCATCAGCCCCAGCATTTT,CASSSGGLHQPQHF,TRBV5-8,NA,TRBJ1-5,NA
TGTGCCAGCAGCCAGCCCCCAGGGGAAAAACAATACAATGAGCAGTTCTTC,CASSQPPGEKQYNEQFF,TRBV7-9,NA,TRBJ2-1,NA
TGTGCCAGCAGCCCCCAGGGGGCTGGAAACACCATATATTTT,CASSPQGAGNTIYF,TRBV7-8,TRBD1,TRBJ1-3,NA
TGCAGCGTTGCGGAGGGCCGCGGTCAGCCCCAGCATTTT,CSVAEGRGQPQHF,TRBV29-1,NA,TRBJ1-5,NA
TGTGCCAGCAGCTTGAACAGTTATAGCAATCAGCCCCAGCATTTT,CASSLNSYSNQPQHF,TRBV11-2,NA,TRBJ1-5,NA
TGTGCCAGCAGCTTAGTAGTTTTGGTAGGGGAAATCTACGAGCAGTACTTC,CASSLVVLVGEIYEQYF,TRBV7-9,NA,TRBJ2-7,NA